Sequencing of this T cell receptor (beta chain) was carried out in a study of identical twins. Findings of the study overall: Partly confounded zero-insertion analyses could result from invariant MAIT and iNKT cells.

Healthy Caucasian donors formed the entire cohort. A single record per CDR3 protein comes from TCRdb applying MiXCR to the 5' RACE reads. The sample comprises about 260,000 distinct CDR3 sequences, approximately 7% of which are singletons, and roughly 3.9% rests with the top ten. Germline V gene lookup returns CDR1 SGHKS and CDR2 YYEKEE (reference sequence). This CDR3 spans 14 amino acids. V gave up 0 bases and J gave up 0 bases, with 6 bases separating them. This clonotype has a count of ten or more. Antigen specificity is unknown. Separately, the same data were catalogued under a study of yellow fever vaccine responses in identical twins.

The sample consisted of memory (CD45RO+) T cells sorted from blood. The clonotype was recovered from a woman younger than 35 in good health. The gene calls are TRBV5-5 and TRBJ1-1, with no clear D. The CDR3 nucleotides read TGTGCCAGCAGCTTGGGCAGGTTGAACACTGAAGCTTTCTTT. It translates to CASSLGRLNTEAFF.